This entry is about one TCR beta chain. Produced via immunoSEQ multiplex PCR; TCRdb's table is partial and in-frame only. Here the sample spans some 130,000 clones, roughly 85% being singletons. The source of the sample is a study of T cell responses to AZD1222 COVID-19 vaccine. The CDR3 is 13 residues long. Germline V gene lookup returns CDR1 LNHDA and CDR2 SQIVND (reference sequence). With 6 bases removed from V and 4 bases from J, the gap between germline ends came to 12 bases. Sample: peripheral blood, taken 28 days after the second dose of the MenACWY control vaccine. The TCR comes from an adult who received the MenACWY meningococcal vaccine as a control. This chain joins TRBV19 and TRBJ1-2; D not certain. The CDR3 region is CASRKDQAYGYTF. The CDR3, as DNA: TGTGCCAGTAGGAAGGACCAGGCCTATGGCTACACCTTC.